The clone carrying this T cell receptor (beta chain) was recorded at least ten times. Each CDR3 protein gets one entry after TCRdb re-called the 5' RACE reads with MiXCR. The table shows 200,000 to 250,000 distinct CDR3 sequences, with 6.5% to 8.5% occurring only once. CDR1 and CDR2 from the germline V gene are MNHEY and SVGAGI. V was shortened by 4 bases and J by 2 bases, with 12 bases between the two germline ends. CDR3 length: 15 amino acids. This record comes from a study of identical twins. In every case, the donor was a healthy Caucasian. Separately, the same data were catalogued under a study of yellow fever vaccine responses in identical twins.

The sample consisted of memory (CD45RO+) T cells sorted from blood. The rearrangement joins TRBV6-5 to TRBJ2-1; D perhaps matches TRBD1 (6 bases). This receptor was taken from a young woman in good health. Written as DNA, the CDR3 is TGTGCCAGCAGTTCCCAGGACAGAACCTACAATGAGCAGTTCTTC. It codes for CASSSQDRTYNEQFF.